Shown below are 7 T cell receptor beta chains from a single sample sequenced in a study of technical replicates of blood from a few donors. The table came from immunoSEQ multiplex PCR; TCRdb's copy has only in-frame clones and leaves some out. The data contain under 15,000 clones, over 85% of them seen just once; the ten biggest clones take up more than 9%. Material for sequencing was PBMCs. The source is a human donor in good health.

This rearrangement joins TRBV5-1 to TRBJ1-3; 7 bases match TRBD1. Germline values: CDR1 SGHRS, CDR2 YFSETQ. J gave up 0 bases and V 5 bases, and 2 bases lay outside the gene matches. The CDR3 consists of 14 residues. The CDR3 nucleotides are TGCGCCAGCAGGCGGGACAGCTCTGGAAACACCATATATTTT. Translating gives CASRRDSSGNTIYF.

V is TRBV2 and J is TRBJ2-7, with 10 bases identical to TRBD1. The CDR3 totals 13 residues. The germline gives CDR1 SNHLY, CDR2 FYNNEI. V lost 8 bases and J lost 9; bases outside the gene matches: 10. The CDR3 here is CASETGGQVGQYF. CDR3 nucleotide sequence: TGTGCCAGCGAGACAGGGGGCCAGGTCGGGCAGTACTTC.

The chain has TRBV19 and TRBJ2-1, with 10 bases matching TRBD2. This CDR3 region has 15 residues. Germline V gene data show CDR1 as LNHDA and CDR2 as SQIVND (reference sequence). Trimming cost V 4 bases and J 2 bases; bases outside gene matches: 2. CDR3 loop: CASSTLAGAYNEQFF. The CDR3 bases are TGTGCCAGTAGTACCCTAGCGGGGGCCTACAATGAGCAGTTCTTC.

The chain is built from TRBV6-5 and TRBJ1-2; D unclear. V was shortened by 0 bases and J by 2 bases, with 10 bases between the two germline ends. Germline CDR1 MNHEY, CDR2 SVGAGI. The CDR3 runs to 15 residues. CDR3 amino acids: CASSYSREINYGYTF. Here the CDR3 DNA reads TGTGCCAGCAGTTACTCGAGGGAGATCAACTATGGCTACACCTTC.

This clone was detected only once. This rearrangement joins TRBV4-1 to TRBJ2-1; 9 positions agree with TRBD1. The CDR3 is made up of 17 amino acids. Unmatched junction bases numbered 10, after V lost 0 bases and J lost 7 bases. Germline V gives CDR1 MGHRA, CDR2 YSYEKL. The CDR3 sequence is CASSQEITGGIENEQFF. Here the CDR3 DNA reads TGCGCCAGCAGCCAAGAGATTACAGGGGGCATCGAAAATGAGCAGTTCTTC.

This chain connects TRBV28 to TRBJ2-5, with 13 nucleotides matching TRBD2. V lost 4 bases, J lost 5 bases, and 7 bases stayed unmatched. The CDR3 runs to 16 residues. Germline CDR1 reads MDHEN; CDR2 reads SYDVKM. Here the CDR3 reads CASSSRTSGRRETQYF. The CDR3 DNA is TGTGCCAGCAGTTCCCGGACTAGCGGGAGACGGGAGACCCAGTACTTC. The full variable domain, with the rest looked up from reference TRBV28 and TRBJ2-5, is DVKVTQSSRYLVKRTGEKVFLECVQDMDHENMFWYRQDPGLGLRLIYFSYDVKMKEKGDIPEGYSVSREKKERFSLILESASTNQTSMYLCASSSRTSGRRETQYFGPGTRLLVL.

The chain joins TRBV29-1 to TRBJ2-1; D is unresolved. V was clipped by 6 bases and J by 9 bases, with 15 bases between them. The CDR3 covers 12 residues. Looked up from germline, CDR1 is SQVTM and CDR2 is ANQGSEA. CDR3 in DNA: TGCAGCGTCGACTTACCTTCGAGTGAGCAGTTCTTC. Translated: CSVDLPSSEQFF.